One sample yielded the 5 T cell receptor beta chains listed below, sequenced in a study of early T cells in non-severe SARS-CoV-2 infection. Via MiXCR, TCRdb re-called the 5' RACE reads, giving one row per CDR3 protein. Found here are about 61,000 distinct CDR3 sequences, about 11% of them singletons; the top ten hold over 1%. The material was whole blood, obtained at baseline. The source is an adult who was a healthcare worker with PCR-confirmed SARS-CoV-2 infection or an uninfected control (not recorded which). The donor label of this sample is uncertain.

This chain joins TRBV5-4 and TRBJ2-5; 8 bases match TRBD2. V lost 4 bases and J lost 4; bases outside the gene matches: 12. This CDR3 is built from 16 residues. Germline V gives CDR1 SGHNT, CDR2 YYREEE (reference sequence). CDR3 in DNA: TGTGCCAGCAGCCACGATCCGGGACTAGTCTCAGAGACCCAGTACTTC. Its translation: CASSHDPGLVSETQYF.

The genes are TRBV5-6 and TRBJ2-1; perhaps TRBD1 as D (6 bases). V was cut by 4 bases and J by 3 bases, with 26 bases left in between. Germline V lookup: CDR1 SGHDT, CDR2 YYEEEE. CDR3 length equals 19 residues. The CDR3 loop reads CASSQVGAGQNVFYNEQFF. The CDR3 coding sequence is TGTGCCAGCAGCCAGGTGGGGGCAGGGCAAAATGTATTCTACAATGAGCAGTTCTTC. The entire variable domain, with the rest obtained from reference TRBV5-6 and TRBJ2-1, is as follows: DAGVTQSPTHLIKTRGQQVTLRCSPKSGHDTVSWYQQALGQGPQFIFQYYEEEERQRGNFPDRFSGHQFPNYSSELNVNALLLGDSALYLCASSQVGAGQNVFYNEQFFGPGTRLTVL.

This rearrangement joins TRBV6-4 to TRBJ2-6, with a tentative D call TRBD1 (6 bases). This CDR3 spans 17 amino acids. Trimming cost V 10 bases and J 0 bases, with 19 bases left between them. Germline lookup yields CDR1 MRHNA and CDR2 SNTAGT. This chain's CDR3 is CATPTQGLYSGANVLTF. The CDR3 DNA is TGTGCCACCCCGACACAGGGCCTATACTCTGGGGCCAACGTCCTGACTTTC.

Many counts were recorded for this clonotype. This chain links TRBV27 with TRBJ2-3, with D maybe TRBD1 (6 bases). Germline V gives CDR1 MNHEY, CDR2 SMNVEV (reference sequence). This CDR3 spans 14 amino acids. The V gene lost 8 bases and the J gene lost 2 bases, with 14 bases spanning the gap. CDR3 loop: CASGYRDHTDTQYF. CDR3 in DNA: TGTGCCAGCGGATACAGGGACCACACAGATACGCAGTATTTT.

The chain recombines TRBV9 with TRBJ2-3; no reliable D call. The germline V gene encodes CDR1 SGDLS and CDR2 YYNGEE. The V and J ends lost 0 bases and 6 bases respectively, with 11 bases between them. The CDR3 extends over 14 amino acids. Written as DNA, the CDR3 is TGTGCCAGCAGCGTAGGTAACTCTGGGGATACGCAGTATTTT. As protein: CASSVGNSGDTQYF.